Listed here are 21 T cell receptor beta chains from one sample, sequenced in a study of blood T cells in healthy people across ages. Then a second PCR, running about 6 to 12 cycles, was carried out with a sample-barcoded 5' primer and a J-beta primer mix. One entry per CDR3 protein, called by TCRdb with MiXCR from the 5' RACE reads. This sample has 600,000 to 850,000 distinct CDR3 sequences; roughly 47% occur once, and the top ten carry 20% to 25%. The sequencing input was blood. Source of these receptors: a woman in her sixties in good health.

V usage is TRBV3-1 and J usage is TRBJ1-5; the D gene is possibly TRBD1 (6 bases). Trimming pared 4 bases from V and 5 bases from J, leaving 15 bases between. Germline CDR1 reads LGHDT; CDR2 reads YNNKEL (reference sequence). The CDR3 covers 15 residues. CDR3 residues: CASSLGQTFDQPQHF. The CDR3 DNA reads TGTGCCAGCAGCCTAGGACAGACTTTCGATCAGCCCCAGCATTTT.

This clonotype has a handful of counts. The chain has TRBV2 and TRBJ2-6; the D is unclear. Germline V gene lookup returns CDR1 SNHLY and CDR2 FYNNEI. Trimming removed 7 bases from V and 0 bases from J, with 4 bases in between. This CDR3 spans 13 amino acids. The CDR3 nucleotides are TGTGCCAGCACAAGCTCTGGGGCCAACGTCCTGACTTTC. Its translation: CASTSSGANVLTF.

This clonotype has more than one count but fewer than ten. This chain connects TRBV7-2 to TRBJ2-5; TRBD2 agrees at 8 bases. The CDR3 runs to 15 residues. CDR1 and CDR2 (germline): SGHTA, FQGNSA. J lost 5 bases, V lost 5 bases, and 10 bases had no gene match. CDR3 DNA: TGTGCCAGCAGCCCCGGGACTAGTAGACTGGAGACCCAGTACTTC. Protein sequence: CASSPGTSRLETQYF.

The chain combines TRBV10-3 with TRBJ1-4; TRBD1 agrees at 7 bases. The CDR3 is made up of 15 amino acids. V gave up 10 bases and J gave up 4 bases; unmatched junction bases: 12. Per the germline V gene, CDR1 is ENHRY and CDR2 is SYGVKD. The CDR3 is CATRGAGQSNEKLFF. Here the CDR3 DNA reads TGTGCCACCCGTGGGGCGGGACAGAGTAATGAAAAACTGTTTTTT.

V is TRBV2 and J is TRBJ1-1; unclear D gene. V was cut by 6 bases and J by 7 bases, with 21 bases left in between. CDR3 length: 15 amino acids. Germline V gene lookup returns CDR1 SNHLY and CDR2 FYNNEI. CDR3 coding DNA: TGTGCCAGCAGCCACACCCCGGACCGCTATTTTGAAGCTTTCTTT. This translates into CASSHTPDRYFEAFF.

In this sample, this clonotype turned up many times. The V gene is TRBV6-5, the J gene TRBJ1-1, with D maybe TRBD1 (5 bases). Germline lookup yields CDR1 MNHEY and CDR2 SVGAGI. The CDR3 extends over 14 amino acids. Trimming pared 6 bases from V and 0 bases from J, leaving 11 bases between. Written as DNA, the CDR3 is TGTGCCAGCAGACGTCCAGGGATGAACACTGAAGCTTTCTTT. It encodes CASRRPGMNTEAFF.

In this sample, this clonotype turned up a few times. Here the CDR3 reads CASSQTLQATYEQYF. In DNA, the CDR3 is TGTGCCAGCAGCCAAACCCTCCAGGCCACCTACGAGCAGTACTTC. The chain has TRBV3-1 and TRBJ2-7; D uncertain. The V end was cut by 2 bases, the J end by 2 bases, with 13 bases between. The V gene's germline CDR1 is LGHDT and CDR2 YNNKEL (reference sequence). This CDR3 is 15 amino acids long.

This clonotype was picked up a small number of times. This chain connects TRBV12-3 or TRBV12-4 to TRBJ2-7, with TRBD1 as a possible D gene (8 bases). V gave up 4 bases and J gave up 7 bases, with 20 bases separating them. This CDR3 comprises 15 residues. The CDR3 protein is CASSSKAGQVMEQYF. CDR3 bases: TGTGCCAGCAGTTCAAAAGCGGGACAGGTAATGGAGCAGTACTTC.

This clonotype was counted many times. The rearrangement joins TRBV3-1 to TRBJ2-3, with unresolved D. Germline-derived CDR1 and CDR2 are LGHDT and YNNKEL (reference sequence). The CDR3 spans 11 residues. The V end was cut by 1 base, the J end by 5 bases, with 1 base between. CDR3 sequence (DNA): TGTGCCAGCAGCCAAGGAGATACGCAGTATTTT. Its protein is CASSQGDTQYF.

The gene calls are TRBV20-1 and TRBJ2-3; D is perhaps TRBD2 (6 bases). The length of the CDR3 is 14 residues. V was clipped by 5 bases and J by 2 bases, with 14 bases between them. Germline CDR1 and CDR2: DFQATT and SNEGSKA (reference sequence). Written as DNA, the CDR3 is TGCAGTGCTGGCGGGGCCCCACCCACAGATACGCAGTATTTT. As protein: CSAGGAPPTDTQYF.

This clonotype was seen a few times. V is TRBV29-1 and J is TRBJ2-2; D is unclear. Germline V gives CDR1 SQVTM, CDR2 ANQGSEA. The ends were cut back, 7 bases at V and 2 bases at J, with 11 bases in the middle. This CDR3 is 13 amino acids long. Here the CDR3 DNA reads TGCAGCGCTCGCCAGGAAAACACCGGGGAGCTGTTTTTT. It codes for CSARQENTGELFF.

As to this clonotype: This may arise from a read error, as a much more abundant clone is one base away. The V gene is TRBV7-2, the J gene TRBJ2-6, with D maybe TRBD1 (5 bases). Germline CDR1 reads SGHTA; CDR2 reads FQGNSA. The CDR3 spans 16 residues. The DNA for the CDR3 is TGTGCCAGCAGCTTAGGGTCTAGAGTTGGGGCCAACGTCCCGACTTTC. Its translation: CASSLGSRVGANVPTF.

This chain uses TRBV7-2 with TRBJ2-5; 7 bases agree with TRBD2. The J call is doubtful: the DNA matches TRBJ2-1 better. CDR1 and CDR2 from the germline V gene are SGHTA and FQGNSA. The CDR3 extends over 14 amino acids. The CDR3 loop reads CASSLRQGGETQFF. CDR3 nucleotide sequence: TGTGCCAGCAGCTTAAGGCAGGGAGGGGAGACCCAGTTCTTC.

This clonotype was observed a few times. The chain carries TRBV2 and TRBJ1-2; D unclear. V was shortened by 3 bases and J by 7 bases, with 3 bases between the two germline ends. Germline assignment: CDR1 SNHLY and CDR2 FYNNEI. This CDR3 contains 10 residues. CDR3 in DNA: TGTGCCAGCAGTGATGGTGGCTACACCTTC. Encoded protein: CASSDGGYTF.

The chain joins TRBV28 to TRBJ2-7, with 10 bases lining up with TRBD2. The CDR3 is 16 residues long. CDR1 and CDR2 (germline): MDHEN, SYDVKM. V shed 1 base, J shed 3 bases, and the junction held 6 bases outside the gene matches. The CDR3 spells CASSLSASGSHYEQYF. The DNA for the CDR3 is TGTGCCAGCAGTTTATCGGCTAGCGGGAGCCACTACGAGCAGTACTTC.

This rearrangement joins TRBV5-5 to TRBJ2-4; D is ambiguous. Looked up from germline, CDR1 is SGHKS and CDR2 is YYEKEE (reference sequence). V lost 3 bases and J 0 bases, leaving 10 bases between the germline ends. The CDR3 has 15 amino acids. CDR3 loop: CASSWGYLAKNIQYF. In nucleotides, the CDR3 is TGTGCCAGCAGCTGGGGTTACCTAGCCAAAAACATTCAGTACTTC.

There are a few counts of this clonotype. J is TRBJ2-1 and V is TRBV7-9; 16 positions agree with TRBD2. Germline V gene data show CDR1 as SEHNR and CDR2 as FQNEAQ (reference sequence). The CDR3 sequence is 18 residues long. The V segment lost 1 base and the J segment 9 bases; nucleotides outside the gene matches: 9. CDR3 nucleotides: TGTGCCAGCAGCTTAGGAGTGGGACTAGCGGGAGGGGTCAGTGAGCAGTTCTTC. Amino acids: CASSLGVGLAGGVSEQFF.

The chain employs TRBV6-1 and TRBJ1-2, with D hard to call. Trimming cost V 6 bases and J 8 bases, with 19 bases left between them. CDR3 length: 14 amino acids. The V gene's germline CDR1 is MNHNS and CDR2 SASEGT. CDR3 nucleotide sequence: TGTGCCAGCAGAAGCCTCACTGAATTGCGGGGCTACACCTTC. Protein: CASRSLTELRGYTF.

The sample holds a few counts of this clonotype. V is TRBV4-3 and J is TRBJ2-1; 7 bases map to TRBD1. This CDR3 spans 15 amino acids. The V gene end was trimmed by 4 bases and the J gene end by 7 bases; junction bases not matched to a gene: 10. Germline V CDR1 and CDR2: LGHNA, YSLEER. The CDR3 here is CASSRLQGTWNEQFF. The CDR3 DNA sequence: TGCGCCAGCAGCCGGTTACAGGGGACCTGGAATGAGCAGTTCTTC.

This clonotype was observed many times. The J gene is TRBJ2-1, the V gene TRBV29-1; D may be TRBD2 (6 bases). This CDR3 contains 15 residues. The germline V gene encodes CDR1 SQVTM and CDR2 ANQGSEA. CDR3 residues: CRHEGGKASYNEQFF. The CDR3 DNA is TGCAGGCATGAGGGCGGGAAAGCCTCCTACAATGAGCAGTTCTTC.

The rearrangement uses TRBV7-2 and TRBJ2-5, with TRBD2 as a possible D gene (7 bases). The CDR3 loop spans 14 amino acids. Trimming pared 8 bases from V and 5 bases from J, leaving 18 bases between. The V gene's germline CDR1 is SGHTA and CDR2 FQGNSA. The CDR3 loop is CASGTWGGGETQYF. The CDR3 DNA sequence: TGTGCCAGCGGCACGTGGGGCGGGGGCGAGACCCAGTACTTC. Full variable domain (outside the CDR3, taken from reference TRBV7-2 and TRBJ2-5): GAGVSQSPSNKVTEKGKDVELRCDPISGHTALYWYRQSLGQGLEFLIYFQGNSAPDKSGLPSDRFSAERTGGSVSTLTIQRTQQEDSAVYLCASGTWGGGETQYFGPGTRLLVL.